The 17 T cell receptor beta chains in this list originate from one sample, sequenced in a study of shared clonotypes between healthy human individuals. Assay used: immunoSEQ multiplex PCR; TCRdb lists only in-frame clones, some missing. This repertoire shows 300,000 to 400,000 clones, 80% to 90% found once; its top ten account for 15% to 20%. Sequenced material: memory CD8+ T cells sorted from blood. As for subset: CD45RO+ cells pooled with CCR7-negative TemRA cells. These receptors were taken from a man aged 18-30 years in good health.

The chain has TRBV7-2 and TRBJ2-5, with 10 positions matching TRBD2. Germline V lookup: CDR1 SGHTA, CDR2 FQGNSA. The V gene end was trimmed by 5 bases and the J gene end by 4 bases; junction bases not matched to a gene: 7. The CDR3 runs 15 residues. CDR3 bases: TGTGCCAGCAGCATCAGCGGGGGGGCGGGAGAGACCCAGTACTTC. This sequence encodes CASSISGGAGETQYF.

With respect to this clone: A read error is possible here, since a much larger clone lies one base away. The chain's CDR3 is CASSLNYEQYF. The CDR3 nucleotides are TGTGCCAGCAGCTTAAACTACGAGCAGTACTTC. The chain uses TRBV13 and TRBJ2-7, with D uncertain. This CDR3 contains 11 residues. V lost 2 bases and J 3 bases, leaving 2 bases between the germline ends. Germline V gene lookup returns CDR1 PRHDT and CDR2 FYEKMQ (reference sequence).

V gene TRBV13 combines with J gene TRBJ2-1, with D uncertain. Trimming stripped 7 bases from V and 5 bases from J, with 12 bases between. Germline V CDR1 and CDR2: PRHDT, FYEKMQ (reference sequence). The CDR3 runs to 13 residues. The CDR3 spells CASTEQRNNEQFF. CDR3 DNA sequence: TGTGCCAGCACTGAACAGAGAAACAATGAGCAGTTCTTC.

The chain recombines TRBV5-1 with TRBJ2-7; D is unresolved. The CDR3 extends over 12 amino acids. Trimming took off 7 bases at V and 2 bases at J, with 10 bases between the two ends. Per germline, CDR1 SGHRS and CDR2 YFSETQ. The chain's CDR3 is CASRVFTYEQYF. For the CDR3, the DNA is TGCGCCAGCCGGGTCTTTACCTACGAGCAGTACTTC.

In its sample, this clone was seen once. The chain employs TRBV5-5 and TRBJ2-5; 7 bases are shared with TRBD2. The CDR3 is made up of 18 amino acids. Germline loops: CDR1 SGHKS, CDR2 YYEKEE (reference sequence). The J segment lost 2 bases and the V segment lost 1 base, leaving 14 bases of the junction unmatched. In DNA, the CDR3 is TGTGCCAGCAGCTTGAGTCAGGCGGTGGCGGGAGATCAAGAGACCCAGTACTTC. Protein: CASSLSQAVAGDQETQYF.

The chain has TRBV10-3 and TRBJ1-3; D remains unclear. V was pared by 2 bases and J by 2 bases, with 7 bases between. The CDR3 sequence is 14 residues long. Per germline, CDR1 ENHRY and CDR2 SYGVKD. CDR3 bases: TGTGCCATCAGTGAGGGAGGTCCTGGAAACACCATATATTTT. Amino acid sequence: CAISEGGPGNTIYF.

This chain links TRBV7-6 with TRBJ1-1; 7 bases align to TRBD1. With 5 bases clipped from V and 1 base from J, the junction kept 7 bases outside the gene matches. Germline assignment: CDR1 SGHVS and CDR2 FNYEAQ. This CDR3 contains 15 residues. The CDR3 reads CASSGDREGNTEAFF. The CDR3 nucleotides read TGTGCCAGCAGCGGTGACAGGGAGGGGAACACTGAAGCTTTCTTT.

This chain links TRBV5-1 with TRBJ2-7; 7 bases match TRBD1. The CDR3 extends over 15 amino acids. Germline assignment: CDR1 SGHRS and CDR2 YFSETQ. The V and J ends lost 0 bases and 0 bases, in that order; junction bases with no gene match: 3. The CDR3 DNA follows: TGCGCCAGCAGCTTGGGACAGGGCCCCTCCTACGAGCAGTACTTC. Its protein is CASSLGQGPSYEQYF.

The genes are TRBV15 and TRBJ1-6, with 8 bases fitting TRBD1. Germline V gives CDR1 LNHNV, CDR2 YYDKDF (reference sequence). V trimming: 4 bases; J trimming: 6 bases; junction bases outside the gene matches: 5. CDR3 size: 15 residues. The CDR3 protein is CATSTGGLSNSPLHF. CDR3 in DNA: TGTGCCACCAGCACAGGGGGCTTATCTAATTCACCCCTCCACTTT.

This clone is a singleton in its sample. The V and J genes are TRBV13 and TRBJ2-7; D uncertain. The CDR3 is 12 residues long. Per the germline V gene, CDR1 is PRHDT and CDR2 is FYEKMQ (reference sequence). The ends were cut back, 1 base at V and 1 base at J, with 2 bases in the middle. CDR3 region: CASSLESYEQYF. CDR3 sequence (DNA): TGTGCCAGCAGCTTAGAGTCCTACGAGCAGTACTTC. The whole variable domain, filled in from reference TRBV13 and TRBJ2-7, reads AAGVIQSPRHLIKEKRETATLKCYPIPRHDTVYWYQQGPGQDPQFLISFYEKMQSDKGSIPDRFSAQQFSDYHSELNMSSLELGDSALYFCASSLESYEQYFGPGTRLTVT.

The V gene is TRBV27, the J gene TRBJ1-6; D gene ambiguous. Germline CDR1 MNHEY, CDR2 SMNVEV (reference sequence). The CDR3 is 15 amino acids. V lost 6 bases to trimming and J lost 0 bases, with 9 bases between them. CDR3 loop: CASRPVSSYNSPLHF. CDR3 sequence (DNA): TGTGCCAGCAGACCAGTGAGCTCCTATAATTCACCCCTCCACTTT.

This chain joins TRBV5-1 and TRBJ2-1; tentative D call: TRBD1 (6 bases). The V and J ends lost 4 bases and 7 bases respectively, with 27 bases between them. Per germline, CDR1 SGHRS and CDR2 YFSETQ. This CDR3 region has 18 residues. The CDR3 reads CASSGFRDTTSLWNEQFF. The DNA of the CDR3 is TGCGCCAGCAGCGGTTTCCGGGACACGACCTCTCTATGGAATGAGCAGTTCTTC.

The DNA of the CDR3 is TGTGCCAGCAGCTCCGGGACAGGGTCTTTCCGTTGGGGCTACACCTTC. Translating gives CASSSGTGSFRWGYTF. The V and J genes are TRBV7-9 and TRBJ1-2, with 9 nucleotides matching TRBD1. CDR3 length: 16 amino acids. V was pared by 4 bases and J by 8 bases, with 14 bases of the junction left unmatched. Germline assignment: CDR1 SEHNR and CDR2 FQNEAQ (reference sequence).

The chain combines TRBV7-9 with TRBJ2-2; 11 nucleotides line up with TRBD2. The CDR3 has 16 amino acids. Germline loops: CDR1 SEHNR, CDR2 FQNEAQ (reference sequence). Trimming at V came to 1 base and at J to 4 bases, leaving 2 bases not matched to a gene. In DNA form, the CDR3 reads TGTGCCAGCAGCTTAGGAGGACTAGCGGGCACCGGGGAGCTGTTTTTT. It encodes CASSLGGLAGTGELFF.

This chain links TRBV7-8 with TRBJ1-2; 8 nucleotides match TRBD1. Trimming removed 2 bases from V and 4 bases from J; junction bases left unmatched: 9. Per the germline V gene, CDR1 is SGHVS and CDR2 is FQNEAQ. There are 16 residues in the CDR3. CDR3 protein: CASSLPNGQGFYGYTF. The DNA for the CDR3 is TGTGCCAGCAGCTTACCTAACGGACAGGGCTTCTATGGCTACACCTTC.

V gene TRBV4-1 combines with J gene TRBJ2-1, with 7 bases fitting TRBD1. CDR1 is MGHRA, CDR2 YSYEKL, per germline. The trim removed 0 bases at V and 0 bases at J, leaving 5 bases unmatched. The CDR3 extends over 17 amino acids. The CDR3 bases are TGCGCCAGCAGCCAAGAACCGACAGGGAGCTCCTACAATGAGCAGTTCTTC. It translates to CASSQEPTGSSYNEQFF.

The chain has TRBV2 and TRBJ1-2; a weak D match, TRBD1 (6 bases). The CDR3 is 13 residues long. V was clipped by 3 bases and J by 6 bases, with 11 bases between them. Germline V gene lookup returns CDR1 SNHLY and CDR2 FYNNEI. This CDR3 is CASSESRGDGYTF. The DNA for the CDR3 is TGTGCCAGCAGTGAGTCCAGGGGCGATGGCTACACCTTC. The complete variable domain, with remaining parts taken from reference TRBV2 and TRBJ1-2, reads EPEVTQTPSHQVTQMGQEVILRCVPISNHLYFYWYRQILGQKVEFLVSFYNNEISEKSEIFDDQFSVERPDGSNFTLKIRSTKLEDSAMYFCASSESRGDGYTFGSGTRLTVV.